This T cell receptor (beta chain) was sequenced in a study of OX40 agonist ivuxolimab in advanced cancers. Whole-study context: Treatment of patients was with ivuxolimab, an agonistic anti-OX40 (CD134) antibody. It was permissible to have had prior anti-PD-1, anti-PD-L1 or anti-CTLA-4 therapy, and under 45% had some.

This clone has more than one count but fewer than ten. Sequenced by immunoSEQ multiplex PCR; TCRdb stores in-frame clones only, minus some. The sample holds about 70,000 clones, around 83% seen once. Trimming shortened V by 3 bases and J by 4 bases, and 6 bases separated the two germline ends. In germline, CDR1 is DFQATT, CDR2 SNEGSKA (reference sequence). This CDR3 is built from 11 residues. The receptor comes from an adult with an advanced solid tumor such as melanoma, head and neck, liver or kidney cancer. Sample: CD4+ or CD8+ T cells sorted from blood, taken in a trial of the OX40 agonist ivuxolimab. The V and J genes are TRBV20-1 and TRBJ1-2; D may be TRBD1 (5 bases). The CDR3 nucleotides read TGCAGTGCTAGCGGGGGCTATGGCTACACCTTC. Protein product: CSASGGYGYTF.